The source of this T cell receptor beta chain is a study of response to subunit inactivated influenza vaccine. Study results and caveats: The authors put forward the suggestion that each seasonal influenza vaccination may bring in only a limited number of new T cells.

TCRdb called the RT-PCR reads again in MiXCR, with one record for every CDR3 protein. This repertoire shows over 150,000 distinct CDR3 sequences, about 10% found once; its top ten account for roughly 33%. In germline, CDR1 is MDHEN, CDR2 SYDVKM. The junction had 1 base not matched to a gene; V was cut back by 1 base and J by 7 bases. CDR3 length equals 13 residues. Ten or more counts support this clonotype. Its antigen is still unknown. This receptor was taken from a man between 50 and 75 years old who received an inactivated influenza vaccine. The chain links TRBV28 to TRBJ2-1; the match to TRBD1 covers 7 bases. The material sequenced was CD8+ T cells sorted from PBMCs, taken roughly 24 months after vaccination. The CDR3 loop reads CASSLFRGNEQFF. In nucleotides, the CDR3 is TGTGCCAGCAGTTTATTCAGGGGGAATGAGCAGTTCTTC.